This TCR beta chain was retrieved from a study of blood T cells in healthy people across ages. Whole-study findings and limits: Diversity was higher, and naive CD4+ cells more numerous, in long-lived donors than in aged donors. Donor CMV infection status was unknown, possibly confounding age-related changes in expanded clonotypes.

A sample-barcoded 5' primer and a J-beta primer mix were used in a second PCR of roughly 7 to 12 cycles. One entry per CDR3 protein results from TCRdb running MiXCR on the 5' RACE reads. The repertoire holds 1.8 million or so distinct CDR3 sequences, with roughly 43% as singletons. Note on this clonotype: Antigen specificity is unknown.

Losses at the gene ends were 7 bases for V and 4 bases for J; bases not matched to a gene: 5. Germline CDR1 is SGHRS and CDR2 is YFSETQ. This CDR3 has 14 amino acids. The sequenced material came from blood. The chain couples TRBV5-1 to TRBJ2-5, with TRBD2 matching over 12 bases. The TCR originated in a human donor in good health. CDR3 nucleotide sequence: TGCGCCAGCCGTATGACTAGCGGGGGAGAGACCCAGTACTTC. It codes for CASRMTSGGETQYF.